The rows below give T cell receptor beta chains drawn from one sample of a study of T cells in Graves' hyperthyroidism and ophthalmopathy. TCRdb processed the multiplex PCR reads anew with MiXCR; each CDR3 protein has one entry. This sample has roughly 570,000 distinct CDR3 sequences, with approximately 14% found just once. Sequencing was done on a sample of blood. The source is a woman in her twenties or thirties with Graves' hyperthyroidism. CDR3s leave out the opening cysteine and the closing phenylalanine or tryptophan. A D gene is named only where the DNA matches it firmly.

D gene	J gene	V gene	CDR3 protein
.	TRBJ1-5	TRBV28	ASSVGGRNQPQH
TRBD1	TRBJ1-6	TRBV27	ASSSGTGGVSPLH
TRBD2	TRBJ2-3	TRBV3-1	ASSHRGGSTDTQY
.	TRBJ2-1	TRBV15	ATSRDLDSFNEQF
TRBD2	TRBJ2-7	TRBV27	ASSSGTRTYEQY
TRBD1	TRBJ1-1	TRBV25-1	ASSEIKTGGGTEAF
TRBD2	TRBJ2-3	TRBV20-1	SVKATSGIGTDTQY
.	TRBJ2-1	TRBV28	ASSDPGLSSSYNEQF
TRBD1	TRBJ1-1	TRBV12-3/TRBV12-4	ASSLQGAFRTEAF
TRBD2	TRBJ2-3	TRBV7-2	ASSPLGASGSWGDTQY
.	TRBJ1-3	TRBV30	AWSVRLRELSGNTIY
.	TRBJ2-1	TRBV12-3/TRBV12-4	ASSPVSFLGSYNEQF
TRBD1	TRBJ2-7	TRBV12-5	ASGLSRTGGYEQY
TRBD2	TRBJ2-5	TRBV20-1	SAPTPLAGWRAQETQY
TRBD1	TRBJ1-2	TRBV20-1	SARGQGASLGYT
TRBD2	TRBJ2-3	TRBV30	AWSPGLAGGITDTQY
.	TRBJ2-3	TRBV4-1	ASSPRGRDEADTQY
.	TRBJ2-1	TRBV6-2/TRBV6-3	ASSYVGASPTSEQF
TRBD2	TRBJ2-7	TRBV30	AWKSTSGRTYEQY
.	TRBJ2-2	TRBV7-2	ASSFGGSAGELF
TRBD1	TRBJ1-3	TRBV11-2	ASSSDRLSGNTIY
.	TRBJ1-1	TRBV30	ACVPGESEAF
TRBD2	TRBJ2-5	TRBV19	ASSIDSSGTGYQETQY
.	TRBJ2-3	TRBV7-2	ASSLISWRPLALDTQY
TRBD1	TRBJ1-1	TRBV5-1	ASSGPGQGIGNTEAF
TRBD2	TRBJ2-1	TRBV13	ASILAGGRSYNEQF
.	TRBJ2-5	TRBV6-5	ASSYSGSHQETQY
.	TRBJ2-7	TRBV7-8	ASSIGVASYEQY
TRBD2	TRBJ2-3	TRBV12-3/TRBV12-4	ASSLSAGARDTQY
.	TRBJ2-5	TRBV20-1	SARVGSETQY
.	TRBJ2-5	TRBV5-6	ASSLPLSGSETQY
.	TRBJ1-3	TRBV7-9	ASSFSGTGNTIY
.	TRBJ2-7	TRBV20-1	SANGGTYEQY
.	TRBJ2-5	TRBV24-1	ATSDQTPETQY
TRBD2	TRBJ2-1	TRBV7-3	ASSLLASGSGNEQF
.	TRBJ1-5	TRBV5-5	ASSIRDSNQPQH
TRBD2	TRBJ2-5	TRBV27	ASSLGAGAIQETQY
TRBD2	TRBJ2-3	TRBV19	ASKASGLTDTQY
TRBD2	TRBJ2-7	TRBV20-1	SASGGSHEQY
.	TRBJ2-2	TRBV6-2/TRBV6-3	ASSPTRSGELF
TRBD2	TRBJ2-1	TRBV11-2	ASSLAGGNYNEQF
.	TRBJ2-1	TRBV9	ASSSREIEQF
TRBD2	TRBJ2-5	TRBV27	ASSIFGAGVQETQY
TRBD1	TRBJ1-5	TRBV6-1	ASSPIGQGIHNQPQH
TRBD2	TRBJ2-1	TRBV12-3/TRBV12-4	ASSLIMLGLADSSYNEQF
.	TRBJ1-5	TRBV6-2/TRBV6-3	ASSYPIQGSYQPQH
.	TRBJ2-7	TRBV24-1	ATSAQDSYEQY
.	TRBJ2-1	TRBV7-2	ASSLAGGRDEQF
.	TRBJ2-5	TRBV27	ASSPRDSPETQY
.	TRBJ2-7	TRBV7-9	ASSLLPGPGGHEQY
.	TRBJ2-3	TRBV7-7	ASSRGLSSTDTQY
.	TRBJ1-1	TRBV5-1	ASSLGGGPNTEAF
TRBD1	TRBJ1-2	TRBV12-3/TRBV12-4	ASSRDSYGYT
TRBD1	TRBJ2-2	TRBV9	AGQGLQGTNTGELF
TRBD1	TRBJ2-7	TRBV12-3/TRBV12-4	ASSFVGTGAEQY
.	TRBJ2-2	TRBV28	ASSPRSGKRNTGELF
TRBD1	TRBJ2-7	TRBV18	ASSSGTGHYEQY
.	TRBJ2-7	TRBV10-3	AISERQASSYEQY
TRBD1	TRBJ2-7	TRBV6-2/TRBV6-3	ASTLQGATTYEQY